This T cell receptor (beta chain) was captured by sequencing in a study of T cell changes during pregnancy in multiple sclerosis. The CDR3 covers 11 residues. Trimming took 3 bases from V and 11 from J, leaving 8 bases between them. Germline lookup yields CDR1 MNHNS and CDR2 SASEGT. Libraries were prepared by immunoSEQ multiplex PCR; TCRdb keeps only in-frame clonotypes and omits some of them. The sample has about 70,000 clones, around nine tenths seen once. The sequence was collected from a female donor with multiple sclerosis, enrolled in a pregnancy study. The sample consisted of CD4+ T cells from peripheral blood mononuclear cells, taken after pregnancy. The chain is built from TRBV6-1 and TRBJ2-1, with D possibly matching TRBD2 (6 bases). The CDR3 loop reads CASSEGRQQFF. The DNA for the CDR3 is TGTGCCAGCAGTGAGGGGAGGCAGCAGTTCTTC.